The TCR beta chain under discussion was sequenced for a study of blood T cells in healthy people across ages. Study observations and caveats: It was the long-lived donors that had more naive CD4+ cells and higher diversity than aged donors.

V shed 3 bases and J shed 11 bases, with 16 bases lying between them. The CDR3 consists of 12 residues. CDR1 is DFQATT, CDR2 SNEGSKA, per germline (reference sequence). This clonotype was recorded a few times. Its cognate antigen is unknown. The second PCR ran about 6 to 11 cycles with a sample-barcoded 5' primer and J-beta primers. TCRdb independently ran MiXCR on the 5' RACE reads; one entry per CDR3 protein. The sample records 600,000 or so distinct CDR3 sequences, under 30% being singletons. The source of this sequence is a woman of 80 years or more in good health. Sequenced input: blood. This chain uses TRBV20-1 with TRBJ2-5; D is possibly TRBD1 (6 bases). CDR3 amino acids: CSASFQGREQYF. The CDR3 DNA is TGCAGTGCTAGCTTCCAGGGGAGAGAGCAGTACTTC.